These 10 T cell receptor beta chains originate from one sample sequenced in a study of shared clonotypes between healthy human individuals. Libraries were prepared by immunoSEQ multiplex PCR; TCRdb keeps only in-frame clonotypes and omits some of them. This sample has just over 2,000,000 clones, with 85% to 95% found just once. Input material: naive CD4+ T cells sorted from blood. The subset: CD45RA+ positively selected. Receptor source: a man between 18 and 35 years old in good health.

As for this clone: The same CDR3 is also encoded by other DNA sequences in this sample. The chain has TRBV5-1 and TRBJ1-1, with unresolved D. Trimming took off 0 bases at V and 2 bases at J, with 8 bases between the two ends. The CDR3 covers 14 residues. CDR1 and CDR2 (germline): SGHRS, YFSETQ. As DNA, the CDR3 is TGCGCCAGCAGCTTGGAAGGATCAAACACTGAAGCTTTCTTT. Translation: CASSLEGSNTEAFF. Full variable domain (missing parts from reference TRBV5-1 and TRBJ1-1): KAGVTQTPRYLIKTRGQQVTLSCSPISGHRSVSWYQQTPGQGLQFLFEYFSETQRNKGNFPGRFSGRQFSNSRSEMNVSTLELGDSALYLCASSLEGSNTEAFFGQGTRLTVV.

This sequence joins TRBV2 and TRBJ1-1; D is undetermined. The V end was cut by 8 bases, the J end by 3 bases, with 7 bases between. The V gene's germline CDR1 is SNHLY and CDR2 FYNNEI. The length of the CDR3 is 11 residues. The CDR3: CASHGYTEAFF. In DNA, the CDR3 is TGTGCCAGCCATGGGTACACTGAAGCTTTCTTT.

The chain uses TRBV2 and TRBJ2-7, with 11 nucleotides matching TRBD2. CDR3 length: 15 amino acids. Germline V CDR1 and CDR2: SNHLY, FYNNEI. V trimming: 3 bases; J trimming: 2 bases; junction bases outside the gene matches: 3. The CDR3 loop reads CASSDTSGGAYEQYF. As DNA, the CDR3 is TGTGCCAGCAGTGATACTAGCGGGGGAGCCTACGAGCAGTACTTC.

This clone is a singleton in its sample. The V gene is TRBV4-1, the J gene TRBJ1-3, with D possibly TRBD1 on 5 matching bases. The CDR3 sequence is 18 residues long. Germline lookup yields CDR1 MGHRA and CDR2 YSYEKL. Trimming stripped 1 base from V and 0 bases from J, with 16 bases between. CDR3 amino acids: CASSQVVGTGDSGNTIYF. The CDR3 DNA is TGCGCCAGCAGCCAAGTTGTGGGAACGGGGGACTCTGGAAACACCATATATTTT.

Of note for this clone: Other DNA sequences from this sample encode an identical CDR3 as well. The V gene is TRBV30, the J gene TRBJ2-7, with D perhaps matching TRBD2 (5 bases). V was clipped by 3 bases and J by 2 bases, with 11 bases between them. The CDR3 sequence is 13 residues long. CDR1 and CDR2 (germline): GTSNPN, SVGIG (reference sequence). Here the CDR3 DNA reads TGTGCCTGGAGGGGCGGAGGTCCCTACGAGCAGTACTTC. It codes for CAWRGGGPYEQYF.

DNA of the CDR3: TGTGCCAGCAGAGCGGGACCCCTTTACAATGAGCAGTTCTTC. This encodes CASRAGPLYNEQFF. The J gene is TRBJ2-1, the V gene TRBV6-5; 7 bases match TRBD2. This CDR3 comprises 14 residues. Trimming removed 6 bases from V and 4 bases from J; junction bases left unmatched: 6. The germline CDR1 and CDR2 sequences are MNHEY and SVGAGI.

The V gene is TRBV19, the J gene TRBJ2-2; D unclear. Trimming left V 2 bases short and J 5 bases short, with 3 bases between. Germline V gene data show CDR1 as LNHDA and CDR2 as SQIVND (reference sequence). The CDR3 runs to 12 residues. The CDR3, as DNA: TGTGCCAGTAGTATACAGACCGGGGAGCTGTTTTTT. Protein: CASSIQTGELFF.

V usage is TRBV4-3 and J usage is TRBJ1-2; the D gene is possibly TRBD1 (5 bases). The germline V gene has CDR1 LGHNA and CDR2 YSLEER. The CDR3 is made up of 13 amino acids. V was clipped by 4 bases and J by 1 base, with 7 bases between them. In DNA form, the CDR3 reads TGCGCCAGCAGCCTACAGGTTAACTATGGCTACACCTTC. This encodes CASSLQVNYGYTF.

As concerns this clone: Being one base from a much bigger clone, this may be a read error. The V call is TRBV30, the J call TRBJ2-5; D tentatively fits TRBD1 or TRBD2 (5 bases each). CDR1 is GTSNPN, CDR2 SVGIG, per germline (reference sequence). Trimming took off 2 bases at V and 1 base at J, with 14 bases between the two ends. This CDR3 comprises 15 residues. CDR3: CAWSRGDLSQETQYF. CDR3 DNA: TGTGCCTGGAGTAGAGGGGACCTGTCCCAAGAGACCCAGTACTTC.

The rearrangement uses TRBV21-1 and TRBJ2-7; the listed D gene, TRBD2, was not tested against the DNA. TRBV21-1 corresponds to a pseudogene. The CDR3 loop spans 13 amino acids. The CDR3 spells CASSKGLPYEQYF. CDR3 sequence (DNA): TGTGCCAGCAGCAAAGGACTTCCTTACGAGCAGTACTTC.